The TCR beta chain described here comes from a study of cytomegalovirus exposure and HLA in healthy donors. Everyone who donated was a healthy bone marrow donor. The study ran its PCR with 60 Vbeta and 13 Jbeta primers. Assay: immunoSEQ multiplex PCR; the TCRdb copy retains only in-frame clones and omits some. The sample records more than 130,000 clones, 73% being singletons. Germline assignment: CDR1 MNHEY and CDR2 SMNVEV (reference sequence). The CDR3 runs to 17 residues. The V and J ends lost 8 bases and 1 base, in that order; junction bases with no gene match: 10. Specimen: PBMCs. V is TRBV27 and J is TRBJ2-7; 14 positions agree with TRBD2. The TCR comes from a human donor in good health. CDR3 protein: CASRPGLAGVPSYEQYF. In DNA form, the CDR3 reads TGTGCCAGCCGACCGGGACTAGCGGGAGTCCCATCCTACGAGCAGTACTTC.